This TCR beta chain was obtained from a study of HIV-infected patients and healthy controls. Study-level findings and limits: The authors saw processing only sixteen HIV-infected individuals as a major limitation on generality.

In the case of this clonotype: As yet, its antigen is unknown.

Reverse transcription used around 480 ng RNA and constant-region primers for alpha and beta. Alpha and beta chain libraries were made separately by chain-specific third strand synthesis with multiplexing indices. From the 5' RACE reads, TCRdb called clonotypes with MiXCR, one entry per CDR3 protein. The repertoire holds 15,000 to 20,000 distinct CDR3 sequences, with roughly 6% as singletons. The repertoire came from unfractionated whole blood and reflected all unsorted peripheral T cells. The sequencing input was blood. This clonotype was sampled from an adult in good health.

The chain's CDR3 is CASSLVISGDGYTF. Written as DNA, the CDR3 is TGTGCCAGCAGCTTAGTTATAAGTGGGGATGGCTACACCTTC. The V call is TRBV7-9, the J call TRBJ1-2; D call uncertain. The CDR3 sequence is 14 residues long. CDR1 SEHNR and CDR2 FQNEAQ come from the germline V gene (reference sequence). The ends were cut back, 1 base at V and 6 bases at J, with 12 bases in the middle.